This passage covers 2 T cell receptor beta chains from one sample sequenced in a study of shared clonotypes between healthy human individuals. The protocol was immunoSEQ multiplex PCR, while the TCRdb copy is restricted to in-frame clones and leaves out a portion. The table includes millions of clones, over 85% detected once. It was CD45RO-negative cells, positively selected for CCR7, that made up naive CD8 cells, with terminally differentiated effector memory CD45RA+ cells excluded. Material: naive CD8+ T cells sorted from blood. These receptor sequences come from a man aged 18-30 years in good health.

The CDR3 reads CAISEELGMNTEAFF. CDR3 sequence (DNA): TGTGCCATCAGTGAGGAGCTAGGGATGAACACTGAAGCTTTCTTT. The chain has TRBV10-3 and TRBJ1-1; no firm D call. CDR3 size: 15 residues. Germline values: CDR1 ENHRY, CDR2 SYGVKD. Deletions cut 2 bases from V and 0 bases from J, with 10 bases between.

The rearrangement links TRBV6-5 to TRBJ1-5; D call uncertain. The CDR3 extends over 15 amino acids. The germline V and J ends were trimmed by 6 bases and 1 base, with 13 bases remaining between them. The V gene's germline CDR1 is MNHEY and CDR2 SVGAGI. The CDR3 region has the DNA TGTGCCAGCAGCCTATCCGGCCTAAGCAATCAGCCCCAGCATTTT. It specifies CASSLSGLSNQPQHF.